This TCR beta chain was sequenced for a study of molecular identifiers for immune sequencing clone quantification. Study-wide context: In replicates, RNA taken from roughly 18,000 or 92,000 naive CD8 cells was divided five ways, and four portions underwent sequencing.

The trim removed 5 bases at V and 0 bases at J, leaving 6 bases unmatched. The CDR3 is 17 amino acids. The authors sorted naive CD8 T cells as CD8+CD4-CCR7+CD45RA+. TCRdb re-analysed the PCR reads in MiXCR, keeping a single row per CDR3 protein. The top ten clones hold 0.85% of a sample with about 640,000 distinct CDR3 sequences, just under 20% of them seen once. Overall study results and limits: Spike-in Jurkat TCR RNA from a single cell reportedly registered among about a million naive cells.

This clonotype appeared many times. Its antigen is not known. The genes are TRBV12-3 or TRBV12-4 and TRBJ2-3, with 12 bases aligning to TRBD2. Sequenced input: naive CD8+ T cells from blood, with Jurkat cell RNA spiked in. Regarding subset: FACS-sorted CD8+CD4-CCR7+CD45RA+ naive T cells. The TCR sequence derives from a human donor in good health. Some libraries in this study had Jurkat cell RNA spiked in. CDR3 in DNA: TGTGCCAGCAGTAGTACTAGCGGGGGGCCTAGCACAGATACGCAGTATTTT. Translation gives CASSSTSGGPSTDTQYF.